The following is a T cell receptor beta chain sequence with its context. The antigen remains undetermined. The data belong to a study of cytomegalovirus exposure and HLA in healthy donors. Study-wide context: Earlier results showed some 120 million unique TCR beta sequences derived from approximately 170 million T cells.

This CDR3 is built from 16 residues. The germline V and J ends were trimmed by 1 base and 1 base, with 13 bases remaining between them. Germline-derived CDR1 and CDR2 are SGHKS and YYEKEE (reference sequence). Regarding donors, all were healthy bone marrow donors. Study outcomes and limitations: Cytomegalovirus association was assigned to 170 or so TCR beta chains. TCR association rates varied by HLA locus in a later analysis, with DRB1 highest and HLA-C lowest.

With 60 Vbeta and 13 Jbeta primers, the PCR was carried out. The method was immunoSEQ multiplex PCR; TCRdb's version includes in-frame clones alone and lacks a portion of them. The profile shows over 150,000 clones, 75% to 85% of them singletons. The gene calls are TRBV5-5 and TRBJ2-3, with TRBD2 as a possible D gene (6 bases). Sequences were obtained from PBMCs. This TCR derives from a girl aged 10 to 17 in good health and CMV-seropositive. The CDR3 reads CASSLSVGGGTDTQYF. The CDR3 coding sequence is TGTGCCAGCAGCTTGAGCGTGGGGGGAGGCACAGATACGCAGTATTTT.